A selection of T cell receptor beta chains follows, all from one sample in a study of neurological immune-mediated disorders. TCRdb ran MiXCR on the 5' RACE reads and lists one entry per CDR3 protein. The sample gives 84,000 or so distinct CDR3 sequences, about 4% of which show up once; around 6% is in the top ten. Sequenced sample: PBMCs. These receptors all come from a woman in her sixties with multiple sclerosis. CDR3s include the opening cysteine and the closing phenylalanine or tryptophan. The order of the fields is D gene, J gene, clone size, V gene, CDR3 protein, CDR3 DNA. The D gene is left open where the match is weak. Only some rows state a clone size, as once, few, many or a class for expanded clones.

>-|TRBJ1-1|many|TRBV9
CASSVEGYTEAFF
TGTGCCAGCAGCGTGGAGGGTTACACTGAAGCTTTCTTT
>-|TRBJ2-2|few|TRBV2
CASIVRGNTGELFF
TGTGCCAGCATCGTAAGGGGGAACACCGGGGAGCTGTTTTTT
>-|TRBJ2-7|many|TRBV4-2
CASSQALEGPYEQYF
TGTGCCAGCAGCCAAGCCCTGGAGGGCCCCTACGAGCAGTACTTC
>-|TRBJ2-3|few|TRBV12-3/TRBV12-4
CASSLLGRVLTDTQYF
TGTGCCAGCAGTTTACTTGGGCGGGTCCTCACAGATACGCAGTATTTT
>-|TRBJ2-3|many|TRBV27
CASAEQGLPSDTQYF
TGTGCCAGCGCAGAACAGGGCCTTCCCTCCGATACGCAGTATTTT
>TRBD1|TRBJ1-1|many|TRBV9
CASSVGFGQGEAFF
TGTGCCAGCAGCGTGGGTTTCGGACAGGGCGAAGCTTTCTTT
>TRBD2|TRBJ2-5|many|TRBV11-2
CASSLVLLAEKETQYF
TGTGCCAGCAGCTTAGTTTTACTAGCGGAGAAAGAGACCCAGTACTTC
>-|TRBJ1-5|many|TRBV27
CASSLISGINNQPQHF
TGTGCCAGCAGTTTAATTAGTGGCATCAACAATCAGCCCCAGCATTTT
>-|TRBJ1-2|many|TRBV28
CASSLSLNYGYTF
TGTGCCAGCAGTTTATCCCTAAACTATGGCTACACCTTC
>-|TRBJ2-2|many|TRBV5-1
CASSFGARFLGELFF
TGCGCCAGCAGCTTCGGGGCCCGGTTTCTCGGGGAGCTGTTTTTT
>-|TRBJ2-3|many|TRBV20-1
CSVHADVTDTQYF
TGCAGTGTCCATGCGGACGTTACAGATACGCAGTATTTT
>-|TRBJ2-3|many|TRBV7-7
CASSLQGRDTQYF
TGTGCTAGCAGCTTACAGGGCCGAGATACGCAGTATTTT
>-|TRBJ1-2|many|TRBV5-1
CASSPPGTDGYTF
TGCGCCAGCAGCCCCCCAGGAACTGACGGCTACACCTTC
>TRBD1|TRBJ2-3|many|TRBV12-3/TRBV12-4
CASTLEGDRARNTQYF
TGTGCCAGCACCTTAGAGGGGGACAGGGCCCGTAATACGCAGTATTTT
>-|TRBJ2-5|-|TRBV15
CATSRDITSETQYF
TGTGCCACCAGCAGAGATATCACCTCAGAGACCCAGTACTTC
>TRBD1|TRBJ2-1|many|TRBV9
CASSVTGVEQFF
TGTGCCAGCAGCGTAACAGGGGTTGAGCAGTTCTTC
>-|TRBJ1-2|many|TRBV7-8
CASSPRESNYGYTF
TGTGCCAGCAGCCCCAGGGAGTCTAACTATGGCTACACCTTC
>-|TRBJ1-2|many|TRBV5-1
CASRKTSPNYGYTF
TGCGCCAGCAGGAAGACAAGCCCCAACTATGGCTACACCTTC
>-|TRBJ2-1|many|TRBV29-1
CSVVTSIPNEQFF
TGCAGCGTTGTCACTAGCATCCCCAATGAGCAGTTCTTC
>TRBD2|TRBJ2-3|many|TRBV30
CAWSGLAEPTDTQYF
TGTGCCTGGAGTGGTCTAGCGGAACCCACAGATACGCAGTATTTT
>-|TRBJ1-6|many|TRBV7-2
CASSLQGLGGSPLHF
TGTGCCAGCAGCTTACAAGGGCTGGGGGGTTCACCCCTCCACTTT
>TRBD2|TRBJ2-3|many|TRBV20-1
CSVVPGLEVTDTQYF
TGCAGTGTCGTTCCGGGACTAGAGGTCACAGATACGCAGTATTTT
>TRBD1|TRBJ1-5|many|TRBV27
CASRRQGGGNQPQHF
TGTGCCAGCAGAAGACAGGGAGGCGGCAATCAGCCCCAGCATTTT
>-|TRBJ2-1|many|TRBV20-1
CSALRDGTYNEQFF
TGCAGTGCCCTGCGGGACGGGACCTACAATGAGCAGTTCTTC
>-|TRBJ2-5|many|TRBV5-1
CASGKWGAGAQETQYF
TGCGCCAGCGGGAAATGGGGGGCAGGGGCCCAAGAGACCCAGTACTTC
>-|TRBJ1-5|many|TRBV10-2
CASQLGPNQPQHF
TGCGCCAGCCAGCTAGGACCTAATCAGCCCCAGCATTTT
>-|TRBJ1-3|many|TRBV12-3/TRBV12-4
CASSPGFSGNTIYF
TGTGCCAGCAGTCCCGGGTTCTCTGGAAACACCATATATTTT
>-|TRBJ1-6|many|TRBV20-1
CSATDRRNSPLHF
TGCAGTGCTACGGACCGAAGGAATTCACCCCTCCACTTT
>-|TRBJ1-5|many|TRBV6-5
CASSYREGQPQHF
TGTGCCAGCAGCTACAGGGAGGGTCAGCCCCAGCATTTT
>-|TRBJ2-4|many|TRBV9
CASSPDLGEIRIQYF
TGTGCCAGCAGCCCCGATCTCGGGGAAATCCGAATTCAGTACTTC
>TRBD1|TRBJ1-1|many|TRBV30
CAWSVGQGMNTEAFF
TGTGCCTGGAGTGTCGGACAGGGTATGAACACTGAAGCTTTCTTT
>TRBD2|TRBJ2-7|many|TRBV6-6
CASGLAGMREQYF
TGTGCCAGCGGCCTAGCGGGGATGCGCGAGCAGTACTTC
>-|TRBJ2-5|few|TRBV3-1
CASSPLVGNGMETQYF
TGTGCCAGCAGCCCCCTCGTGGGAAACGGTATGGAGACCCAGTACTTC
>-|TRBJ2-1|many|TRBV20-1
CSARQNRDHPRAEQFF
TGCAGTGCTAGACAGAACCGGGACCATCCTCGAGCTGAGCAGTTCTTC
>TRBD1|TRBJ1-5|many|TRBV3-1
CASSGGTANQPQHF
TGTGCCAGCAGCGGCGGGACAGCAAATCAGCCCCAGCATTTT
>-|TRBJ2-5|many|TRBV2
CASSERHQETQYF
TGTGCCAGCAGTGAGCGGCACCAAGAGACCCAGTACTTC
>-|TRBJ2-1|many|TRBV20-1
CSARDRARGYNEQFF
TGCAGTGCTAGAGACCGGGCCAGGGGCTACAATGAGCAGTTCTTC
>-|TRBJ1-2|many|TRBV30
CAWSNSLGYTF
TGTGCCTGGAGTAACTCGCTGGGCTACACCTTC
>-|TRBJ1-5|many|TRBV12-3/TRBV12-4
CASRTGGQKGPQHF
TGTGCCAGCAGAACCGGGGGCCAAAAGGGGCCCCAGCATTTT
>TRBD1|TRBJ1-5|many|TRBV2
CASSVAVGQGLNQPQHF
TGTGCCAGCAGCGTAGCCGTGGGACAGGGCCTAAATCAGCCCCAGCATTTT
>-|TRBJ2-3|many|TRBV27
CASSLKGLGGTDTQYF
TGTGCCAGCAGTTTAAAGGGGCTAGGGGGCACAGATACGCAGTATTTT
>-|TRBJ2-6|many|TRBV11-2
CASSYPGLRGANVLTF
TGTGCCAGCAGCTACCCGGGCCTGAGGGGGGCCAACGTCCTGACTTTC
>-|TRBJ2-1|many|TRBV6-6
CASSYSGTNEQFF
TGTGCCAGCAGTTACAGTGGAACCAATGAGCAGTTCTTC
>-|TRBJ2-3|many|TRBV9
CASSVGPPDTQYF
TGTGCCAGCAGCGTAGGGCCCCCAGATACGCAGTATTTT
>-|TRBJ2-5|many|TRBV7-2
CASSLGNSAPQYF
TGTGCCAGCAGCTTAGGGAATAGCGCACCCCAGTACTTC
>TRBD1|TRBJ2-7|many|TRBV27
CASSLGDSSYEQYF
TGTGCCAGCAGTTTAGGGGACAGCTCCTACGAGCAGTACTTC
>-|TRBJ1-2|many|TRBV7-9
CASSNPTDYGYTF
TGTGCCAGCAGCAACCCGACAGACTATGGCTACACCTTC
>-|TRBJ2-5|many|TRBV3-1
CASSQEVLRGETQYF
TGTGCCAGCAGCCAAGAAGTACTCAGGGGAGAGACCCAGTACTTC
>-|TRBJ1-1|many|TRBV29-1
CSASGGFGLAEAFF
TGCAGCGCCTCGGGGGGGTTCGGTCTAGCTGAAGCTTTCTTT
>-|TRBJ2-2|many|TRBV12-3/TRBV12-4
CASSLEHSGELFF
TGTGCCAGCAGTTTAGAGCATTCGGGGGAGCTGTTTTTT
>-|TRBJ1-1|-|TRBV5-1
CASSFGGRTEAFF
TGCGCCAGCAGCTTTGGTGGTAGGACTGAAGCTTTCTTT
>TRBD1|TRBJ1-6|many|TRBV12-3/TRBV12-4
CASSLGQGGSPLHF
TGTGCCAGCAGTCTTGGACAGGGGGGTTCACCCCTCCACTTT
>-|TRBJ2-1|many|TRBV20-1
CSAKPVSIGQFF
TGCAGTGCTAAACCTGTATCAATCGGGCAGTTCTTC
>TRBD2|TRBJ2-1|many|TRBV6-6
CASSYSSGGGAYNEQFF
TGTGCCAGCAGTTACTCTTCCGGCGGGGGGGCCTACAATGAGCAGTTCTTC
>-|TRBJ1-1|many|TRBV7-9
CASSLEYSEAFF
TGTGCCAGCAGCTTAGAATACTCTGAAGCTTTCTTT
>-|TRBJ2-7|many|TRBV5-1
CASSLFSRDDEQYF
TGCGCCAGCAGCTTGTTTAGCAGGGACGACGAGCAGTACTTC
>TRBD1|TRBJ2-7|many|TRBV5-1
CASSLADRVEQYF
TGCGCCAGCAGCTTGGCCGACAGGGTCGAGCAGTACTTC
>-|TRBJ2-1|many|TRBV5-1
CASSLSLDEQFF
TGCGCCAGCAGCTTGTCCCTTGATGAGCAGTTCTTC
>TRBD2|TRBJ2-6|few|TRBV12-3/TRBV12-4
CASSLRRGDSGANVLTF
TGTGCCAGCAGTTTACGGCGGGGGGACTCTGGGGCCAACGTCCTGACTTTC
>-|TRBJ1-3|many|TRBV25-1
CASSVGGSGNTIYF
TGTGCCAGCAGCGTAGGGGGATCTGGAAACACCATATATTTT